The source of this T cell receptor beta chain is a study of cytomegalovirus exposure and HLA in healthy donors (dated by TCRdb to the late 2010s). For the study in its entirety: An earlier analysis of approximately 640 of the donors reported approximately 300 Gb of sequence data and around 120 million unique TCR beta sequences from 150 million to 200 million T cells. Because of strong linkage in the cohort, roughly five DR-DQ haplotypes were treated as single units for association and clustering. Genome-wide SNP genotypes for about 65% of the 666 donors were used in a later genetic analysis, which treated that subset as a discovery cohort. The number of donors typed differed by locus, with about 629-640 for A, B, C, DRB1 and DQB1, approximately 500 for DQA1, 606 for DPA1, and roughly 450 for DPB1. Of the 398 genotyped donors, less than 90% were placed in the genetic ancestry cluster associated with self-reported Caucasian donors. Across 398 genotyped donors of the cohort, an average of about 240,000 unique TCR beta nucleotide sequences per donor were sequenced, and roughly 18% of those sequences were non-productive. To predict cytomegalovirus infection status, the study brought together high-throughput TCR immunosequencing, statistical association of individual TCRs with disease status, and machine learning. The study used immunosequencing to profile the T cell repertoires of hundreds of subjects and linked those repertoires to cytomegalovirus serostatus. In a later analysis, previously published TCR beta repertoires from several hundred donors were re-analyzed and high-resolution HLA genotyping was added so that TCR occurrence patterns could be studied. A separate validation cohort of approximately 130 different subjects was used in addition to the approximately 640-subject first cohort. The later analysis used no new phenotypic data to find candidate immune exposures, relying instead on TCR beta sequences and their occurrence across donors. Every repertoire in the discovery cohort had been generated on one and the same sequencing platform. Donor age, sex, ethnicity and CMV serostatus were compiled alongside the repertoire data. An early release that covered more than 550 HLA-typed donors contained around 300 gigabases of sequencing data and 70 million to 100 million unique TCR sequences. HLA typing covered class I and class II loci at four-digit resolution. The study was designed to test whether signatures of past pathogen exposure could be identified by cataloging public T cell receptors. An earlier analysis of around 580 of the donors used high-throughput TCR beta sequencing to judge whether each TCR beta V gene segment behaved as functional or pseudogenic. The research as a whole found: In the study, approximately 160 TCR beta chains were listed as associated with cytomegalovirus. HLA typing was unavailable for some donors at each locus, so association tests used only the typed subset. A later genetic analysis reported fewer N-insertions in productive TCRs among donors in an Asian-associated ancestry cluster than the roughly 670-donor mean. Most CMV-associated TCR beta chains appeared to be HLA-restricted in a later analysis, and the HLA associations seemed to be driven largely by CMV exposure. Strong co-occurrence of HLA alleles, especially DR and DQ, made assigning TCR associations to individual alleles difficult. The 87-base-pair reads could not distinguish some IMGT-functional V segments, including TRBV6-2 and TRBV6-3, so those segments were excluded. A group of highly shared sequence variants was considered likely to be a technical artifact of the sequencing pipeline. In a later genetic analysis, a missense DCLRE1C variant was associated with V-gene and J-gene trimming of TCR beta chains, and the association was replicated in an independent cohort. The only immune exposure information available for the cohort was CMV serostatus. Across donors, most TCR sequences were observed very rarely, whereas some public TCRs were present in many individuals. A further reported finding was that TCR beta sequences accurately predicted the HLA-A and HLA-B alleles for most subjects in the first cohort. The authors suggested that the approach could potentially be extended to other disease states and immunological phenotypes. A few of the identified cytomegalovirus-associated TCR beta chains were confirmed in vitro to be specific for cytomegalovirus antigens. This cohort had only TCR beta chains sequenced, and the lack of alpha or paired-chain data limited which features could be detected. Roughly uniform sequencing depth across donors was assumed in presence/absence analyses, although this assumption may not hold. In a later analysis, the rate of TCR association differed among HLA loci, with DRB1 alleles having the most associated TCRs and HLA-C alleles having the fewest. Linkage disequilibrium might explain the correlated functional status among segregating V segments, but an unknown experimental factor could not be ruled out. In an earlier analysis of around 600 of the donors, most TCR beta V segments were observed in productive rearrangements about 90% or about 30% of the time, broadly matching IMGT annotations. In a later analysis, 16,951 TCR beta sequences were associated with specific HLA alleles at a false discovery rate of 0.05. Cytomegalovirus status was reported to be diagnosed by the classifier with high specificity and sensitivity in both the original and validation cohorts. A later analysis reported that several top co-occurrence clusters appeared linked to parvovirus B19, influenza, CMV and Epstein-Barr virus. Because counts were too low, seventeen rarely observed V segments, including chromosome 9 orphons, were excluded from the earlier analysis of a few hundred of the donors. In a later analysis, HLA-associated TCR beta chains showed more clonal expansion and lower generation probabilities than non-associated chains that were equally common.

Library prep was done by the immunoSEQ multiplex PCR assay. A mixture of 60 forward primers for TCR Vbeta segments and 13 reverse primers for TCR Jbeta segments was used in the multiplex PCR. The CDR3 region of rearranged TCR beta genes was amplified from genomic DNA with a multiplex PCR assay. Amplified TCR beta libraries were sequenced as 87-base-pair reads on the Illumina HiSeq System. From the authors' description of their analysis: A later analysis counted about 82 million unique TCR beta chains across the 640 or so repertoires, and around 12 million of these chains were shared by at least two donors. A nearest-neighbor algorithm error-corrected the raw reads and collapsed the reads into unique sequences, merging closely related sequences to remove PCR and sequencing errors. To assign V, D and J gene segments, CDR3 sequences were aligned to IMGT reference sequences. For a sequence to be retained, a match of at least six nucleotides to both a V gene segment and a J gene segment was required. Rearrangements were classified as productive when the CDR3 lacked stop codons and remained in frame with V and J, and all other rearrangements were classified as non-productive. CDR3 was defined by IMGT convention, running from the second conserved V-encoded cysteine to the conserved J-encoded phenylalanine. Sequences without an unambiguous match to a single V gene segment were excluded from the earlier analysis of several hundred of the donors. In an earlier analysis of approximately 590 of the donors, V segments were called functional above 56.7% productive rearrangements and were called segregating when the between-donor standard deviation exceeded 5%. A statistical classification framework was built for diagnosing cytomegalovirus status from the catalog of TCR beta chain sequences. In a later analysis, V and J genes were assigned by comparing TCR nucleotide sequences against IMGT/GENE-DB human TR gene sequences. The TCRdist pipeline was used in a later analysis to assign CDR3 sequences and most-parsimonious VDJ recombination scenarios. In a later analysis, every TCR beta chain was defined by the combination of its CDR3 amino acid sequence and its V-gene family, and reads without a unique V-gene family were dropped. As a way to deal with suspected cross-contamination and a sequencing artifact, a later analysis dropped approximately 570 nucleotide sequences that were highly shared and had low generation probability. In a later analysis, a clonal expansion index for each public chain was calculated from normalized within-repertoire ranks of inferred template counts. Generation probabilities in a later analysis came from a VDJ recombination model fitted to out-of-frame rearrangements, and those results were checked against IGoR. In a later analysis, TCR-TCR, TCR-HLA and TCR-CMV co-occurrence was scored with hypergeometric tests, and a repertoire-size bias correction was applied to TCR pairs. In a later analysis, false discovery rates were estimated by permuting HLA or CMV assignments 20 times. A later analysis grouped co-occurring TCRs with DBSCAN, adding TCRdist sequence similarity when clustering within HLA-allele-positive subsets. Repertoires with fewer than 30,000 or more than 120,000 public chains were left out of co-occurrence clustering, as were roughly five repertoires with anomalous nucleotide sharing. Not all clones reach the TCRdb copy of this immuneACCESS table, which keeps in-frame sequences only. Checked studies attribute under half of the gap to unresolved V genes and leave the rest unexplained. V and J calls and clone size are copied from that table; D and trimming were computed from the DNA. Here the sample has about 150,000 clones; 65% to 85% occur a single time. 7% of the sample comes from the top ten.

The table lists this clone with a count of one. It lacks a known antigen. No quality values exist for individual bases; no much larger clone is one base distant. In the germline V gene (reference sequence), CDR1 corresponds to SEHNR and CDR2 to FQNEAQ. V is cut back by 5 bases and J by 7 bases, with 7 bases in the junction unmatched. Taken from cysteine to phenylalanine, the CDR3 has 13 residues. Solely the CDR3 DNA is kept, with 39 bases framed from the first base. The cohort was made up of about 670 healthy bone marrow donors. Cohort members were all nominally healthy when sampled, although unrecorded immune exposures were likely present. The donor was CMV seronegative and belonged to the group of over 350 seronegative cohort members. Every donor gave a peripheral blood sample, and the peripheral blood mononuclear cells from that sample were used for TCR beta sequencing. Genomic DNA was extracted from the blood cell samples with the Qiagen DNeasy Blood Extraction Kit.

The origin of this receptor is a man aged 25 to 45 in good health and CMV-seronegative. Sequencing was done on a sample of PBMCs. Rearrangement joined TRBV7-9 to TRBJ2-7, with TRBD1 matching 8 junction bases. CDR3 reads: CASSPQGAGEQYF. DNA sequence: TGTGCCAGCAGCCCCCAGGGGGCGGGGGAGCAGTACTTC. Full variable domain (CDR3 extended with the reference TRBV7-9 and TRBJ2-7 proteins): DTGVSQNPRHKITKRGQNVTFRCDPISEHNRLYWYRQTLGQGPEFLTYFQNEAQLEKSRLLSDRFSAERPKGSFSTLEIQRTEQGDSAMYLCASSPQGAGEQYFGPGTRLTVT.